The TCR beta chain under discussion was sequenced for a study of vaccination effects on CD4 cells after COVID-19. Overall study: Participants were vaccinated with two doses of either the BNT162b2 or mRNA-1273 vaccine. The study's findings and limits: Clones induced by infection and by vaccine showed marked clonal contraction late after vaccination. Convalescent patients were few in the study, and early post-infection timepoints were absent.

Details on this clone: Antigen specificity is unknown. Relative to the germline gene, one junction end is altered; a read error may explain this.

Measured with immunoSEQ multiplex PCR; TCRdb has only the in-frame clones, and not every one. The top ten hold around 20% of the sample, which has about 55,000 clones, roughly 70% seen once. CDR1 is SSHAT and CDR2 is FNYEAQ in the germline V gene (reference sequence). The CDR3 loop spans 14 amino acids. Using viral peptide pools, the ViraFEST assay grew out antigen-specific CD4+ T cells prior to sequencing. Upon completion of roughly ten days in culture, CD4+ T cells were isolated. People in the vaccine group had not been infected with SARS-CoV-2 before, and their nucleocapsid antibodies were negative. Cultures had half their medium replaced with IL-2 medium on days 3 and 7.

Sample: CD4+ T cells from PBMCs cultured with SARS-CoV-2 spike peptides, taken before COVID-19 vaccination. The clonotype was recovered from a human donor who received a COVID-19 vaccine. This chain uses TRBV7-7 with TRBJ2-3, with D possibly being TRBD2 (7 bases). This CDR3 reads CASSLGGGSDTQYF. The CDR3 DNA reads TGTGCTAGCAGCTTAGGCGGGGGCTCGGATACGCAGTATTTT.